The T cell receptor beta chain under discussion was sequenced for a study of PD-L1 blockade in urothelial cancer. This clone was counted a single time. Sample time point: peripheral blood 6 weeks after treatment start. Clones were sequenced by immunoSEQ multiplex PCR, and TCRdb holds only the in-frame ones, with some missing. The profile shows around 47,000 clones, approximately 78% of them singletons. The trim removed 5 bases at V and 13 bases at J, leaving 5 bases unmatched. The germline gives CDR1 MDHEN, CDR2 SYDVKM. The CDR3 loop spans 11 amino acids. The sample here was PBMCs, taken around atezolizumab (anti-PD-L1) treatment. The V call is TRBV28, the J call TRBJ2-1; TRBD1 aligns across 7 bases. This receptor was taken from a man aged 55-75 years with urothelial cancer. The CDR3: CASSVDRSQFF. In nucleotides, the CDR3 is TGTGCCAGCAGTGTGGACAGGAGTCAGTTCTTC.